This TCR beta chain originates from a study of T cell responses to AZD1222 COVID-19 vaccine. The repertoire was sequenced with immunoSEQ multiplex PCR; TCRdb's copy has only in-frame clones and lacks some. This sample has about 120,000 clones; 80% to 90% occur once, and the top ten carry 9% to 9.5%. CDR3 size: 12 residues. Germline V gene lookup returns CDR1 LGHNA and CDR2 YSLEER. Trimming cost V 5 bases and J 10 bases; bases outside gene matches: 2. V and J are TRBV4-3 and TRBJ2-1, with 10 nucleotides matching TRBD2. This clonotype originated in an adult in good health. The sample was peripheral blood, taken on day 0 of AZD1222 vaccination. The CDR3 DNA reads as TGCGCCAGCAGCGTTAGCGGGAGGGAGCAGTTCTTC. Translation: CASSVSGREQFF.